Presented here are 28 T cell receptor beta chains from one specimen sequenced in a study of regulatory T cells in long-lasting Graves disease. Libraries of TCR beta came from iRepertoire HTBI primers plus Arm-PCR of CDR3 regions. MiXCR, applied by TCRdb to the multiplex PCR reads, yields one record per CDR3 protein. The sample shows about 450,000 distinct CDR3 sequences, less than 20% of them seen only once. Specified time point: newly diagnosed GD, antithyroid drugs for less than 3 months. Preparation of the TCR library used RNA extracted from PBMCs. This sample was also put to use in a study of T cells in Graves' hyperthyroidism and ophthalmopathy.

The source was peripheral blood mononuclear cells (PBMCs), collected at new diagnosis, from a patient treated with antithyroid drugs. These receptors all come from a woman aged 25 to 39 with Graves disease.

Ten or more counts support this clonotype. The chain links TRBV18 to TRBJ2-3; D possibly corresponds to TRBD2 (5 bases). Germline V gene sequence: CDR1 KGHSH, CDR2 LQKENI. CDR3 length equals 16 residues. Between the trimmed V and J ends, which lost 5 bases and 2 bases, there was a span of 17 bases. The CDR3 DNA sequence: TGTGCCAGCTCATCTGACTGGACTGGAAACACAGATACGCAGTATTTT. It translates to CASSSDWTGNTDTQYF.

The chain carries TRBV20-1 and TRBJ1-1; 9 bases line up with TRBD1. The CDR3 spans 15 residues. V lost 0 bases to trimming and J lost 3 bases; unmatched junction nucleotides: 5. Germline V gene lookup returns CDR1 DFQATT and CDR2 SNEGSKA (reference sequence). The CDR3 DNA reads as TGCAGTGCTAGAGATCAGACAGGGGGAGACACTGAAGCTTTCTTT. Translating gives CSARDQTGGDTEAFF.

This clonotype was counted at least ten times. This chain uses TRBV2 with TRBJ2-1; the D is unclear. Trimming left V 0 bases short and J 1 base short, with 10 bases between. Looked up from germline, CDR1 is SNHLY and CDR2 is FYNNEI. The CDR3 contains 16 residues. CDR3 sequence reads: CASSEAGLGSYNEQFF. CDR3 DNA: TGTGCCAGCAGTGAAGCTGGTCTAGGTTCCTACAATGAGCAGTTCTTC.

This chain links TRBV3-1 with TRBJ2-7; D is ambiguous. Germline V lookup: CDR1 LGHDT, CDR2 YNNKEL (reference sequence). The ends were cut back, 3 bases at V and 0 bases at J, with 9 bases in the middle. This CDR3 contains 14 residues. The CDR3 protein is CASSQAKGSYEQYF. The CDR3 nucleotides read TGTGCCAGCAGCCAGGCAAAGGGCTCCTACGAGCAGTACTTC.

This clonotype was found many times. The chain combines TRBV10-3 with TRBJ2-1; the match to TRBD2 covers 7 bases. Germline CDR1 reads ENHRY; CDR2 reads SYGVKD. The ends lost 11 bases at V and 5 bases at J; junction bases unmatched: 9. This CDR3 region has 13 residues. CDR3 in DNA: TGTGCCGTCCAGCGGGACCCGGACAATGAGCAGTTCTTC. Residues: CAVQRDPDNEQFF.

This clonotype was seen ten or more times. The V gene is TRBV20-1, the J gene TRBJ2-3, with 8 bases matching TRBD2. The junction had 19 bases not matched to a gene; V was cut back by 5 bases and J by 6 bases. CDR1 is DFQATT, CDR2 SNEGSKA, per germline (reference sequence). This CDR3 is built from 17 residues. CDR3 bases: TGCAGTGCTTCAACCGCCATATCCGGGAGGGCCGGGGATACGCAGTATTTT. Residues: CSASTAISGRAGDTQYF.

The V call is TRBV28, the J call TRBJ1-1; weak D call: TRBD1 (5 bases). The CDR3 runs 13 residues. Trimming took 5 bases from V and 5 from J, leaving 12 bases between them. Germline V gene sequence: CDR1 MDHEN, CDR2 SYDVKM. CDR3 protein: CASSPQGFTEAFF. The DNA for the CDR3 is TGTGCCAGCAGTCCCCAGGGATTTACTGAAGCTTTCTTT. Full variable domain (remainder filled in from reference TRBV28 and TRBJ1-1): DVKVTQSSRYLVKRTGEKVFLECVQDMDHENMFWYRQDPGLGLRLIYFSYDVKMKEKGDIPEGYSVSREKKERFSLILESASTNQTSMYLCASSPQGFTEAFFGQGTRLTVV.

The sample holds many counts of this clonotype. The chain recombines TRBV11-1 with TRBJ2-5; 9 nucleotides align to TRBD2. The ends lost 1 base at V and 5 bases at J; junction bases unmatched: 5. From germline, CDR1 is SGHAT and CDR2 FQDESV (reference sequence). The CDR3 length is 15 residues. The chain's CDR3 is CASSLGGLAGETQYF. For the CDR3, the DNA is TGTGCCAGCAGCTTAGGGGGACTAGCTGGGGAGACCCAGTACTTC.

In this sample, this clonotype turned up many times. J is TRBJ2-1 and V is TRBV27; 14 positions agree with TRBD2. The germline V gene encodes CDR1 MNHEY and CDR2 SMNVEV (reference sequence). The CDR3 runs 15 residues. V lost 6 bases to trimming and J lost 7 bases; unmatched junction nucleotides: 5. CDR3 protein: CASRGTSGRLNEQFF. The DNA of the CDR3 is TGTGCCAGCAGAGGGACTAGCGGGAGATTGAATGAGCAGTTCTTC.

At least ten counts were recorded for this clonotype. Sequence at one end of the junction differs from germline and may be a read error. The J gene is TRBJ1-4, the V gene TRBV5-1; TRBD1 matches 10 bases. The CDR3 is made up of 14 amino acids. CDR1 and CDR2 from the germline V gene are SGHRS and YFSETQ. The CDR3 nucleotides read TGTGCCAGCAGCTGGGACAGGGGTGCGGAAAAACTGTTTTTT. Translating it yields CASSWDRGAEKLFF.

This clonotype was seen repeatedly, ten times or more. The V and J genes are TRBV27 and TRBJ2-4; D may be TRBD2 (6 bases). This CDR3 contains 14 residues. Germline loops: CDR1 MNHEY, CDR2 SMNVEV (reference sequence). Between the trimmed V and J ends, which lost 0 bases and 13 bases, there was a span of 16 bases. The CDR3 DNA sequence: TGTGCCAGCAGTTTATCAAGGGCGGGGAAGAAACAGTACTTC. Its translation: CASSLSRAGKKQYF.

The sample holds a few counts of this clonotype. This rearrangement joins TRBV27 to TRBJ2-2; TRBD1 aligns across 11 bases. Germline CDR1 is MNHEY and CDR2 is SMNVEV (reference sequence). After removal of 5 bases from V and 5 bases from J, the junction contained 10 bases not matched to a gene. This CDR3 spans 17 amino acids. DNA of the CDR3: TGTGCCAGCAGTGCAACCCCCGGGACAGGGGGAACCGGGGAGCTGTTTTTT. It encodes CASSATPGTGGTGELFF.

Note on this clonotype: Being one base from a much bigger clone, this may be a read error. In nucleotides, the CDR3 is TGTGTCAGCAGCCAAGATAGGCTAGCGGGAGAGACCCAGTACTTC. Protein sequence: CVSSQDRLAGETQYF. V gene TRBV4-2 combines with J gene TRBJ2-5; 8 nucleotides align to TRBD2. In germline, CDR1 is LGHNA, CDR2 YNFKEQ. This CDR3 is built from 15 residues.

This clonotype was counted many times. The chain couples TRBV9 to TRBJ2-2, with D possibly being TRBD1 (5 bases). Trimming removed 1 base at V and 2 bases at J, with 9 bases between. The CDR3 runs to 15 residues. The germline V gene encodes CDR1 SGDLS and CDR2 YYNGEE. CDR3 sequence reads: CASSVWGVNTGELFF. The CDR3 coding sequence is TGTGCCAGCAGCGTATGGGGCGTTAACACCGGGGAGCTGTTTTTT. The full variable domain, with the rest looked up from reference TRBV9 and TRBJ2-2, is DSGVTQTPKHLITATGQRVTLRCSPRSGDLSVYWYQQSLDQGLQFLIQYYNGEERAKGNILERFSAQQFPDLHSELNLSSLELGDSALYFCASSVWGVNTGELFFGEGSRLTVL.

This clonotype appeared many times. This chain connects TRBV19 to TRBJ2-1; tentative D call: TRBD2 (6 bases). V was shortened by 5 bases and J by 8 bases, with 13 bases between the two germline ends. Germline V lookup: CDR1 LNHDA, CDR2 SQIVND (reference sequence). This CDR3 region has 13 residues. Here the CDR3 DNA reads TGTGCCAGTAGTCAACTAGCTAGCTATGAGCAGTTCTTC. Translated, it gives CASSQLASYEQFF.

A remark on this clonotype: The germline gene is not matched at one end of the junction; a read error may be the cause. The J gene is TRBJ2-2, the V gene TRBV6-5; D is perhaps TRBD2 (5 bases). The V gene's germline CDR1 is MNHEY and CDR2 SVGAGI. CDR3 size: 16 residues. CDR3 loop: CASSYFGGPSSGELFF. DNA for the CDR3: TGTGCCAGCAGCTACTTCGGAGGCCCCTCGTCCGGGGAGCTGTTTTTT.

Many counts were recorded for this clonotype. The gene calls are TRBV20-1 and TRBJ2-1, with a possible D match to TRBD2 (6 bases). Per germline, CDR1 DFQATT and CDR2 SNEGSKA (reference sequence). There are 14 residues in the CDR3. V shed 3 bases and J shed 10 bases, with 19 bases lying between them. CDR3: CSASVSGPKLEQFF. The CDR3 DNA reads TGCAGTGCTAGTGTTAGCGGACCCAAACTGGAGCAGTTCTTC.

There are many counts of this clonotype. The chain joins TRBV7-2 to TRBJ2-5; D is ambiguous. Deletions cut 5 bases from V and 0 bases from J, with 4 bases between. CDR3 size: 12 residues. Germline CDR1 SGHTA, CDR2 FQGNSA. CDR3 region: CASSPYQETQYF. In DNA form, the CDR3 reads TGTGCCAGCAGCCCGTACCAAGAGACCCAGTACTTC.

The V and J genes are TRBV30 and TRBJ1-2, with 9 nucleotides matching TRBD1. Germline values: CDR1 GTSNPN, CDR2 SVGIG (reference sequence). This CDR3 contains 13 residues. J was trimmed by 8 bases and V by 3 bases; bases with no gene match: 7. CDR3 residues: CAWRSGTGFGYTF. CDR3 nucleotides: TGTGCCTGGAGGTCCGGGACAGGGTTCGGCTACACCTTC.

On this clonotype itself: This clone may be a read error of a much larger clone one base away. V is TRBV12-3 or TRBV12-4 and J is TRBJ2-1, with 8 bases matching TRBD1. CDR3 size: 16 residues. This CDR3 is CASLTSRQGAYSEQFF. The CDR3 nucleotides are TGTGCCAGCCTTACCTCGAGGCAGGGGGCTTACAGTGAGCAGTTCTTC.

This clonotype was picked up many times. The chain couples TRBV7-9 to TRBJ2-2, with a tentative D call TRBD1 (5 bases). This CDR3 has 16 amino acids. Per the germline V gene, CDR1 is SEHNR and CDR2 is FQNEAQ (reference sequence). V was pared by 5 bases and J by 0 bases, with 13 bases between. The CDR3 DNA is TGTGCCAGCAGCCAAGACAGATCAACGAACACCGGGGAGCTGTTTTTT. Its protein is CASSQDRSTNTGELFF.

Many counts were recorded for this clonotype. The genes are TRBV12-3 or TRBV12-4 and TRBJ2-7; 9 positions match TRBD2. The CDR3 sequence is 14 residues long. The trim removed 4 bases at V and 4 bases at J, leaving 5 bases unmatched. Written as DNA, the CDR3 is TGTGCCAGCAGTTGGGAGGGACTAGCTTACGAGCAGTACTTC. This sequence encodes CASSWEGLAYEQYF.

The V and J genes are TRBV5-4 and TRBJ2-1, with D tentatively TRBD2 (5 bases). The length of the CDR3 is 15 residues. The V end lost 4 bases, the J end lost 7 bases, and 18 bases lay between the germline ends. CDR1 and CDR2 from the germline V gene are SGHNT and YYREEE (reference sequence). The CDR3 bases are TGTGCCAGCAGCGGGAGCACCTTAACGTGGAATGAGCAGTTCTTC. Amino acids: CASSGSTLTWNEQFF.

There are many counts of this clonotype. This sequence joins TRBV20-1 and TRBJ2-5; 10 bases match TRBD2. The CDR3 spans 16 residues. The germline gives CDR1 DFQATT, CDR2 SNEGSKA (reference sequence). V trimming: 6 bases; J trimming: 0 bases; junction bases outside the gene matches: 10. The CDR3 loop is CSATPGTSDHQETQYF. In nucleotides, the CDR3 is TGCAGTGCCACCCCCGGGACTAGCGATCACCAAGAGACCCAGTACTTC.

In this sample, this clonotype turned up many times. The rearrangement uses TRBV2 and TRBJ1-1, with D perhaps matching TRBD1 (6 bases). The V gene's germline CDR1 is SNHLY and CDR2 FYNNEI. The CDR3 is 14 residues long. V lost 5 bases and J lost 1, with 11 bases in between. CDR3 sequence: CASSRGHPNTEAFF. Written as DNA, the CDR3 is TGTGCCAGCAGTCGGGGGCATCCGAACACTGAAGCTTTCTTT.

This clonotype was seen at least ten times. The chain is built from TRBV20-1 and TRBJ2-1; 7 bases are a match to TRBD1. Trimming removed 5 bases from V and 7 bases from J; junction bases left unmatched: 5. This CDR3 has 12 residues. Germline V gene sequence: CDR1 DFQATT, CDR2 SNEGSKA (reference sequence). The CDR3 DNA reads TGCAGTGCTTTGACAGGGTGGAATGAGCAGTTCTTC. Translated, it gives CSALTGWNEQFF.

Remarks on this clonotype: This may arise from a read error, as a much more abundant clone is one base away. The chain couples TRBV4-1 to TRBJ2-7; the D gene is possibly TRBD1 (5 bases). The germline gives CDR1 MGHRA, CDR2 YSYEKL. V lost 1 base, J lost 0 bases, and 13 bases lay in between. This CDR3 has 16 residues. The CDR3 nucleotides read TGCGCCAGCAGCCAAGGGGGCCTGACAAGCTCCTACGAGCAGTACTTC. Protein: CASSQGGLTSSYEQYF.

The sample holds many counts of this clonotype. The chain joins TRBV5-1 to TRBJ2-7; D might be TRBD2 (6 bases). CDR3 size: 14 residues. Trimming shortened V by 0 bases and J by 4 bases, and 11 bases separated the two germline ends. CDR1 is SGHRS and CDR2 is YFSETQ in the germline V gene. CDR3 protein: CASSLVEGRYEQYF. For the CDR3, the DNA is TGCGCCAGCAGCTTGGTGGAGGGGCGGTACGAGCAGTACTTC.